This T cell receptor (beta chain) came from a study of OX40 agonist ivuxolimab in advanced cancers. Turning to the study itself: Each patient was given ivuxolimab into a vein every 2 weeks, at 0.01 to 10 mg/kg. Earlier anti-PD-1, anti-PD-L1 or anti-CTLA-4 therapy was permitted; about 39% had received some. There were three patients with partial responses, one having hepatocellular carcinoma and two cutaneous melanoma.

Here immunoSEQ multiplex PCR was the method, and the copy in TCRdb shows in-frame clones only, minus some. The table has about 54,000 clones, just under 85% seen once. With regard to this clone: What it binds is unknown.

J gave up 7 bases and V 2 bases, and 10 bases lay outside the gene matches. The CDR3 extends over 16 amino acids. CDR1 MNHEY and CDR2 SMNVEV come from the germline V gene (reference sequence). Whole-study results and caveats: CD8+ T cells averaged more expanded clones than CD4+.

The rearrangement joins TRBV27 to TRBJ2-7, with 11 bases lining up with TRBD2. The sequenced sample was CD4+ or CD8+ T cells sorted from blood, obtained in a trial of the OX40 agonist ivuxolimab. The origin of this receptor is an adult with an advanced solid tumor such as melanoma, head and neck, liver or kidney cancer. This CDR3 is CASSLKSSGRWGEQYF. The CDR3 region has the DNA TGTGCCAGCAGTTTAAAATCTAGCGGGAGGTGGGGTGAGCAGTACTTC.